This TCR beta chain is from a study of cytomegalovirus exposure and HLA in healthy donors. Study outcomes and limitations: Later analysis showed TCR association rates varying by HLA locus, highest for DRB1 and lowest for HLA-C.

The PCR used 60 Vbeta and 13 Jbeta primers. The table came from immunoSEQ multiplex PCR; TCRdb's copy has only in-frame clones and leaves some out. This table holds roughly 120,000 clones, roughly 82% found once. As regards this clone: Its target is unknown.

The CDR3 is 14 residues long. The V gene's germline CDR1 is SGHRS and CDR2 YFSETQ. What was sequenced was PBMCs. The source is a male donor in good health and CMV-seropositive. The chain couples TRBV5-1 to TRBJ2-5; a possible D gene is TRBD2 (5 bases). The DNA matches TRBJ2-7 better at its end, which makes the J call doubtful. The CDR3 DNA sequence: TGCGCCAGCAGCTTGGAGCGGAGCTCCTACGAGCAGTACTTC. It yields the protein CASSLERSSYEQYF.